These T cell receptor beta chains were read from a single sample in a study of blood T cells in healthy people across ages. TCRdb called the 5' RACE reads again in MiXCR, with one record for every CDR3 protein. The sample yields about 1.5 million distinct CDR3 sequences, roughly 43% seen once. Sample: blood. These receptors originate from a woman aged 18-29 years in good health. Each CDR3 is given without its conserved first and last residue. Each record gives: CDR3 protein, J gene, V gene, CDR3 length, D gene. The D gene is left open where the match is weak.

cdr3_aa: ASSPGMDGGELF; j_call: TRBJ2-2; v_call: TRBV7-3; cdr3_length: 12; d_call: -
cdr3_aa: ASSRLGGSYNEQY; j_call: -; v_call: TRBV6-2/TRBV6-3; cdr3_length: 13; d_call: -
cdr3_aa: ASSGPGLYTDTQY; j_call: TRBJ2-3; v_call: TRBV10-2; cdr3_length: 13; d_call: -
cdr3_aa: ATSDDRVHETQY; j_call: TRBJ2-5; v_call: TRBV24-1; cdr3_length: 12; d_call: TRBD1
cdr3_aa: ASSSSDREGNTEAF; j_call: TRBJ1-1; v_call: TRBV12-3/TRBV12-4; cdr3_length: 14; d_call: TRBD1
cdr3_aa: ASSLLLRGDPSSYEQY; j_call: TRBJ2-7; v_call: TRBV28; cdr3_length: 16; d_call: TRBD2
cdr3_aa: ASSKTGWAQPQH; j_call: TRBJ1-5; v_call: TRBV27; cdr3_length: 12; d_call: -
cdr3_aa: SARDNEQF; j_call: TRBJ2-1; v_call: TRBV20-1; cdr3_length: 8; d_call: -
cdr3_aa: SAPGFDNEKLF; j_call: TRBJ1-4; v_call: TRBV20-1; cdr3_length: 11; d_call: -
cdr3_aa: SARRREKGATEAF; j_call: TRBJ1-1; v_call: TRBV20-1; cdr3_length: 13; d_call: TRBD1
cdr3_aa: ASSVVSGSGGMTDTQY; j_call: TRBJ2-3; v_call: TRBV9; cdr3_length: 16; d_call: TRBD2
cdr3_aa: ASMAGPVTDTQY; j_call: TRBJ2-3; v_call: TRBV27; cdr3_length: 12; d_call: -
cdr3_aa: ASSPQAAYEQY; j_call: TRBJ2-7; v_call: TRBV4-1; cdr3_length: 11; d_call: -
cdr3_aa: ASSLGRALGLGYT; j_call: TRBJ1-2; v_call: TRBV7-2; cdr3_length: 13; d_call: -
cdr3_aa: ASSETRNYGYT; j_call: TRBJ1-2; v_call: TRBV14; cdr3_length: 11; d_call: -
cdr3_aa: SVDSWGLAQPETQY; j_call: TRBJ2-5; v_call: TRBV29-1; cdr3_length: 14; d_call: -
cdr3_aa: ASSFLAGGLDTQY; j_call: TRBJ2-3; v_call: TRBV12-3/TRBV12-4; cdr3_length: 13; d_call: TRBD2
cdr3_aa: ASSSTQGGDTEAF; j_call: TRBJ1-1; v_call: TRBV5-1; cdr3_length: 13; d_call: TRBD1